This T cell receptor beta chain came from a study of T cell responses to AZD1222 COVID-19 vaccine. Whole-study context: Both about-4-week and about-12-week second-dose recipients were combined. Study findings and constraints: A mostly white British donor set with more females was recruited, and clonal diversity was possibly underestimated. Seropositive status at baseline applied to only a handful of AZD1222 recipients.

Regarding this clone: Its cognate antigen is unknown.

The germline V gene has CDR1 SQVTM and CDR2 ANQGSEA. The CDR3 has 12 residues. V dropped 4 bases and J dropped 5 bases, with 8 bases sitting between them. Produced via immunoSEQ multiplex PCR; TCRdb's table is partial and in-frame only. The sample holds 25,000 to 35,000 clones, over 90% seen once. Here the sequenced sample was peripheral blood, taken on day 0 of AZD1222 vaccination. The chain has TRBV29-1 and TRBJ2-2, with a weak D call TRBD2 (6 bases). The clonotype originates from an adult in good health. CDR3: CSVGRGTGELFF. CDR3 nucleotide sequence: TGCAGCGTTGGGAGGGGAACCGGGGAGCTGTTTTTT.